This is a list of T cell receptor beta chains from one sample in a study of human T cells and chemical hapten exposure. Using its own MiXCR run on the RACE reads, TCRdb lists one record per CDR3 protein. The table lists 85,000 to 100,000 distinct CDR3 sequences, 25% to 35% of them singletons, with 10% in the top ten. The input for sequencing was whole blood, taken in connection with sensitization to the hapten diphenylcyclopropenone (DPC). These receptors came from a man aged 40-49 years with alopecia areata. Some clones in this sample may be carry-over from other donors' samples. Both conserved end residues are part of each CDR3. The D gene is left open where the match is weak. Expanded clones are given a class, and other clones once, few, many or no size at all.

j_gene: TRBJ2-1
abundance: few
v_gene: TRBV18
d_gene: NA
CDR3nt: TGTGCCAGCTCACGAGGCGGGGATGAGCAGTTCTTC
CDR3aa: CASSRGGDEQFF

j_gene: TRBJ2-5
abundance: NA
v_gene: TRBV11-2
d_gene: TRBD2
CDR3nt: TGTGCCAGCAGCTTAGATGGGCGGGGGTTGGAGACCCAGTACTTC
CDR3aa: CASSLDGRGLETQYF

j_gene: TRBJ2-1
abundance: few
v_gene: TRBV7-4
d_gene: TRBD2
CDR3nt: TGTGCCAGCAGCTTAGGGACTAGCGGGAGCAATGAGCAGTTCTTC
CDR3aa: CASSLGTSGSNEQFF

j_gene: TRBJ2-1
abundance: NA
v_gene: TRBV28
d_gene: NA
CDR3nt: TGTGCCAGCAGTTCAGCTAGTAGTGACTACAATGAGCAGTTCTTC
CDR3aa: CASSSASSDYNEQFF

j_gene: TRBJ2-5
abundance: NA
v_gene: TRBV24-1
d_gene: TRBD2
CDR3nt: TGTGCCACCAGTGATTTGCGGACTAGCGGGAGAGTCGAGACCCAGTACTTC
CDR3aa: CATSDLRTSGRVETQYF

j_gene: TRBJ2-7
abundance: NA
v_gene: TRBV28
d_gene: TRBD2
CDR3nt: TGTGCCAGCATGGGGGGGTACGAGCAGTACTTC
CDR3aa: CASMGGYEQYF

j_gene: TRBJ2-7
abundance: NA
v_gene: TRBV4-1
d_gene: TRBD2
CDR3nt: TGCGCCAGCAGCCAAGGGGCTAGCGGCTACGAGCAGTACTTC
CDR3aa: CASSQGASGYEQYF

j_gene: TRBJ2-3
abundance: few
v_gene: TRBV7-3
d_gene: TRBD1
CDR3nt: TGTGCCAGCAGCTTAACGGGACAGGGGGGGGATACGCAGTATTTT
CDR3aa: CASSLTGQGGDTQYF

j_gene: TRBJ2-1
abundance: NA
v_gene: TRBV10-3
d_gene: NA
CDR3nt: TGTGCCATCAACCCAGGGGGGAAAGAACCCCAACACTACAATGAGCAGTTCTTC
CDR3aa: CAINPGGKEPQHYNEQFF

j_gene: TRBJ1-5
abundance: few
v_gene: TRBV7-2
d_gene: NA
CDR3nt: TGTGCCAGCAGCTCAATTCAGGGACAGCCCCAGCATTTT
CDR3aa: CASSSIQGQPQHF

j_gene: TRBJ2-7
abundance: NA
v_gene: TRBV20-1
d_gene: NA
CDR3nt: TGCAGTGCTTACGTAGCGGCTTCCTACGAGCAGTACTTC
CDR3aa: CSAYVAASYEQYF

j_gene: TRBJ2-4
abundance: few
v_gene: TRBV20-1
d_gene: NA
CDR3nt: TGCAGTGCTAGACGGGACCCCGTCTTAAACATTCAGTACTTC
CDR3aa: CSARRDPVLNIQYF

j_gene: TRBJ2-2
abundance: NA
v_gene: TRBV28
d_gene: NA
CDR3nt: TGTGCCAGCAGTTTGCCGGGGCGGAACACCGGGGAGCTGTTTTTT
CDR3aa: CASSLPGRNTGELFF

j_gene: TRBJ1-1
abundance: few
v_gene: TRBV15
d_gene: TRBD1
CDR3nt: TGTGCCACCAGCAGGGGACAGGGAGAGAACACTGAAGCTTTCTTT
CDR3aa: CATSRGQGENTEAFF

j_gene: TRBJ2-3
abundance: NA
v_gene: TRBV15
d_gene: TRBD2
CDR3nt: TGTGCCACCAGCAGAGATAAAGGGACTAGCGGGAGGAGGTACACAGATACGCAGTATTTT
CDR3aa: CATSRDKGTSGRRYTDTQYF

j_gene: TRBJ2-1
abundance: few
v_gene: TRBV12-5
d_gene: TRBD2
CDR3nt: TGTGCTAGTGGTTTGGTTCCTAGCGGGAGCAATGAGCAGTTCTTC
CDR3aa: CASGLVPSGSNEQFF

j_gene: TRBJ1-1
abundance: NA
v_gene: TRBV12-3/TRBV12-4
d_gene: NA
CDR3nt: TGTGCCAGCAGTTCCCTCAGCAGGGACCCTGAAGCTTTCTTT
CDR3aa: CASSSLSRDPEAFF

j_gene: TRBJ2-7
abundance: NA
v_gene: TRBV20-1
d_gene: TRBD2
CDR3nt: TGCAGTACCGGGACTAGCGCGTCCTACGAGCAGTACTTC
CDR3aa: CSTGTSASYEQYF

j_gene: TRBJ2-7
abundance: NA
v_gene: TRBV20-1
d_gene: TRBD1
CDR3nt: TGCAGTGCAACCCGTAAGGGGGCGCAGAGCGAGCAGTACTTC
CDR3aa: CSATRKGAQSEQYF

j_gene: TRBJ2-3
abundance: NA
v_gene: TRBV7-8
d_gene: NA
CDR3nt: TGTGCCAGCAGCTTAGGGTCGAGGTCAGATACGCAGTATTTT
CDR3aa: CASSLGSRSDTQYF

j_gene: TRBJ1-1
abundance: NA
v_gene: TRBV20-1
d_gene: NA
CDR3nt: TGCAGTGCTGGGGACCATCTAGGAACTGAAGCTTTCTTT
CDR3aa: CSAGDHLGTEAFF

j_gene: TRBJ2-3
abundance: NA
v_gene: TRBV9
d_gene: TRBD2
CDR3nt: TGTGCCAGCAGCGTAGGGCCTAGCGGGAGACAGACAGATACGCAGTATTTT
CDR3aa: CASSVGPSGRQTDTQYF

j_gene: TRBJ2-7
abundance: NA
v_gene: TRBV15
d_gene: TRBD2
CDR3nt: TGTGCCACCAGCAGACCCTTAGCGGGAGGGCCTGGCGAGCAGTACTTC
CDR3aa: CATSRPLAGGPGEQYF

j_gene: TRBJ1-1
abundance: few
v_gene: TRBV29-1
d_gene: NA
CDR3nt: TGCAGCTTTTCCCGGGCGACGAACACTGAAGCTTTCTTT
CDR3aa: CSFSRATNTEAFF

j_gene: TRBJ2-3
abundance: NA
v_gene: TRBV7-9
d_gene: TRBD1
CDR3nt: TGTGCCAGCAGCGGACAGGGGGCGCGAGCAGATACGCAGTATTTT
CDR3aa: CASSGQGARADTQYF

j_gene: TRBJ2-7
abundance: NA
v_gene: TRBV9
d_gene: NA
CDR3nt: TGTGCCAGCAGCCCGAAAGCCCAGCATGTCTCCTACGAGCAGTACTTC
CDR3aa: CASSPKAQHVSYEQYF

j_gene: TRBJ1-4
abundance: NA
v_gene: TRBV7-9
d_gene: NA
CDR3nt: TGTGCCAGCAGCCACACCGGGGGTGAAAAACTGTTTTTT
CDR3aa: CASSHTGGEKLFF

j_gene: TRBJ1-3
abundance: few
v_gene: TRBV7-9
d_gene: NA
CDR3nt: TGTGCCAGCAGCTTAGGTGTTTCTGGAAACACCATATATTTT
CDR3aa: CASSLGVSGNTIYF

j_gene: TRBJ1-5
abundance: NA
v_gene: TRBV12-2
d_gene: NA
CDR3nt: TGTGCAAGTCGCTTAATCCAGGGAAATCAGCCCCAGCATTTT
CDR3aa: CASRLIQGNQPQHF